What follows are 15 T cell receptor beta chains derived from one specimen sequenced in a study of blood T cell repertoires in COVID-19. The protocol was immunoSEQ multiplex PCR, while the TCRdb copy is restricted to in-frame clones and leaves out a portion. Of about 96,000 clones in the sample, around 85% were seen once. The sequencing sample was made of peripheral blood. These receptors were taken from a woman aged 60-75 years with acute or convalescent COVID-19.

V usage is TRBV28 and J usage is TRBJ1-6; TRBD1 aligns across 10 bases. Germline trimming cut 5 bases from V and 7 bases from J; bases unmatched to any gene: 5. Germline V gene lookup returns CDR1 MDHEN and CDR2 SYDVKM. This CDR3 contains 15 residues. The CDR3 reads CASSLRTGGNSPLHF. CDR3 coding DNA: TGTGCCAGCAGTCTACGGACAGGGGGAAATTCACCCCTCCACTTT.

The table lists this clone with a few counts. The chain has TRBV9 and TRBJ1-2, with TRBD1 matching over 7 bases. The CDR3 totals 14 residues. Trimming took 0 bases from V and 4 from J; bases not matched to a gene: 3. CDR1 and CDR2 (germline): SGDLS, YYNGEE. Written as DNA, the CDR3 is TGTGCCAGCAGCGTAGGACAGGGAGGCTATGGCTACACCTTC. It is translated as CASSVGQGGYGYTF.

The rearrangement joins TRBV7-9 to TRBJ1-2; D remains unclear. Per germline, CDR1 SEHNR and CDR2 FQNEAQ (reference sequence). This CDR3 has 15 residues. V was pared by 1 base and J by 7 bases, with 16 bases between. CDR3 DNA sequence: TGTGCCAGCAGCTTAGTGTCGGGGTTTTGGGCTGGCTACACCTTC. It yields the protein CASSLVSGFWAGYTF.

As regards this clone: The same CDR3 can be traced to other DNA sequences in this sample. V is TRBV3-1 (or the pseudogene TRBV3-2) and J is TRBJ1-2; D perhaps matches TRBD1 (6 bases). The CDR3 runs to 12 residues. V lost 3 bases and J lost 8, with 10 bases in between. Germline CDR1 is LGHDT and CDR2 is YNNKEL (reference sequence). The CDR3 loop is CASSQGAGGYTF. CDR3 sequence (DNA): TGTGCCAGCAGCCAGGGGGCTGGCGGCTACACCTTC.

The chain is built from TRBV19 and TRBJ2-3; possible D gene TRBD1, 7 bases. Germline V CDR1 and CDR2: LNHDA, SQIVND (reference sequence). There are 17 residues in the CDR3. The ends were cut back, 1 base at V and 2 bases at J, with 16 bases in the middle. For the CDR3, the DNA is TGTGCCAGTAGTATAGTCAGGGGGGCAAGTAACACAGATACGCAGTATTTT. Translation: CASSIVRGASNTDTQYF.

The chain carries TRBV18 and TRBJ1-1; 7 nucleotides match TRBD1. J was trimmed by 4 bases and V by 0 bases; bases with no gene match: 11. Germline assignment: CDR1 KGHSH and CDR2 LQKENI. CDR3 length: 17 amino acids. Written as DNA, the CDR3 is TGTGCCAGCTCACCACCGGTCGGGCAGGGGGGTGGCACTGAAGCTTTCTTT. Protein product: CASSPPVGQGGGTEAFF.

The gene calls are TRBV7-3 and TRBJ2-5; 13 bases are shared with TRBD2. This CDR3 has 16 amino acids. The germline V gene encodes CDR1 SGHTA and CDR2 FQGTGA. Germline trimming cut 5 bases from V and 0 bases from J; bases unmatched to any gene: 3. As DNA, the CDR3 is TGTGCCAGCAGCCGGGGACTAGCGGGGAACCAAGAGACCCAGTACTTC. Amino acids: CASSRGLAGNQETQYF.

The rearrangement uses TRBV5-1 and TRBJ1-1, with 8 positions matching TRBD1. Unmatched junction bases numbered 8, after V lost 4 bases and J lost 0 bases. CDR1 is SGHRS and CDR2 is YFSETQ in the germline V gene. The CDR3 has 16 amino acids. In DNA, the CDR3 is TGCGCCAGCAGCAAGGACCGGACAGGGATGAACACTGAAGCTTTCTTT. It is translated as CASSKDRTGMNTEAFF.

The chain employs TRBV4-2 and TRBJ2-1; D unresolved. The germline V and J ends were trimmed by 0 bases and 2 bases, with 2 bases remaining between them. Germline CDR1 reads LGHNA; CDR2 reads YNFKEQ. The CDR3 covers 13 residues. The CDR3, as DNA: TGTGCCAGCAGCCAAGATACCTACAATGAGCAGTTCTTC. Protein: CASSQDTYNEQFF.

The rearrangement uses TRBV6-2 or TRBV6-3 and TRBJ2-5; TRBD1 matches 7 bases. The CDR3 length is 17 residues. Germline CDR1 reads MNHEY; CDR2 reads SVGEGT. V was pared by 2 bases and J by 5 bases, with 14 bases of the junction left unmatched. The chain's CDR3 is CASSYSLPTGRLETQYF. CDR3 bases: TGTGCCAGCAGTTACAGCCTACCGACAGGGCGTTTGGAGACCCAGTACTTC.

The V gene is TRBV5-1, the J gene TRBJ2-2, with D maybe TRBD1 (7 bases). The CDR3 runs 16 residues. V was trimmed by 2 bases and J by 5 bases, leaving 16 bases between them. CDR1 is SGHRS, CDR2 YFSETQ, per germline. The DNA of the CDR3 is TGCGCCAGCAGCTTTCTCCAGGGGGGTGAGACCGGGGAGCTGTTTTTT. It translates to CASSFLQGGETGELFF.

Notes on this clone: Given a much more abundant clone one base away, this may be a read error. V gene TRBV7-9 combines with J gene TRBJ1-1; D possibly corresponds to TRBD1 (5 bases). V was pared by 5 bases and J by 0 bases, with 7 bases between. The germline gives CDR1 SEHNR, CDR2 FQNEAQ (reference sequence). The CDR3 totals 13 residues. CDR3 in amino acids: CASSTGVNTEAFF. The CDR3 DNA sequence: TGTGCCAGCAGCACAGGCGTGAACACTGAAGCTTTCTTT.

The V and J genes are TRBV7-3 and TRBJ2-1, with 8 bases fitting TRBD2. This CDR3 spans 14 amino acids. V lost 2 bases, J lost 4 bases, and 1 base stayed unmatched. Germline V gene sequence: CDR1 SGHTA, CDR2 FQGTGA. The CDR3 protein is CASSLASGYNEQFF. As DNA, the CDR3 is TGTGCCAGCAGCTTAGCTAGCGGGTACAATGAGCAGTTCTTC.

V usage is TRBV5-5 and J usage is TRBJ1-5, with D uncertain. V lost 4 bases, J lost 0 bases, and 5 bases lay in between. Germline assignment: CDR1 SGHKS and CDR2 YYEKEE (reference sequence). This CDR3 is 13 amino acids long. The CDR3 loop is CASSPHSNQPQHF. The CDR3, as DNA: TGTGCCAGCAGCCCACATAGCAATCAGCCCCAGCATTTT.

The chain joins TRBV11-2 to TRBJ2-1; 7 bases line up with TRBD2. The CDR3 has 15 residues. Germline V CDR1 and CDR2: SGHAT, FQNNGV. J lost 5 bases, V lost 0 bases, and 4 bases had no gene match. CDR3 residues: CASSLEPSGNNEQFF. DNA for the CDR3: TGTGCCAGCAGCTTAGAGCCTAGCGGCAACAATGAGCAGTTCTTC.